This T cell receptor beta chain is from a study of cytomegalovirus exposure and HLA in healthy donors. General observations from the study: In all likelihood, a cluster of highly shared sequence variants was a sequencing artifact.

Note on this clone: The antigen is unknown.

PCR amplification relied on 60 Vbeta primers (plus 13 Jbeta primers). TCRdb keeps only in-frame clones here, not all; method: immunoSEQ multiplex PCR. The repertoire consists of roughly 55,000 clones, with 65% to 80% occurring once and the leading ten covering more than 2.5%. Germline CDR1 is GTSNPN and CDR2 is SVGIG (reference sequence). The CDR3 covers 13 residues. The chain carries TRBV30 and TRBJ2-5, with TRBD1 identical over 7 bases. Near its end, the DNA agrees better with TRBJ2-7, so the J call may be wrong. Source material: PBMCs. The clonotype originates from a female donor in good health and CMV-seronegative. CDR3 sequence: CACVGTANYEQYF. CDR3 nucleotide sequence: TGTGCCTGCGTCGGGACAGCTAACTACGAGCAGTACTTC.